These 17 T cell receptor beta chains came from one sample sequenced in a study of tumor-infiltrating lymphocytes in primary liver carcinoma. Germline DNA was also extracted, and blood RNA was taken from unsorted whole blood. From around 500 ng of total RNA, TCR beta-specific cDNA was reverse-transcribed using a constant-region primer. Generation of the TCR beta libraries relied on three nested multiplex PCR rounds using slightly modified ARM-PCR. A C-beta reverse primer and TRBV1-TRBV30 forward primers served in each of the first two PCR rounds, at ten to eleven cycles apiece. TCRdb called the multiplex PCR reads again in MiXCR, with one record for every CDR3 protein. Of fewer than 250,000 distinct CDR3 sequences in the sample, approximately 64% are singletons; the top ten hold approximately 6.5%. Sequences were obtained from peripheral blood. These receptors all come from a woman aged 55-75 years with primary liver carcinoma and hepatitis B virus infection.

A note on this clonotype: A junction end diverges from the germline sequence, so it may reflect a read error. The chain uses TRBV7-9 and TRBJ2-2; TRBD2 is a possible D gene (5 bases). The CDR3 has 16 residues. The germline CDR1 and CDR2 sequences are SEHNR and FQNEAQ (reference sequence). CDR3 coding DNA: TGTGCCAGCAGATTAGTTCTTCAGGATTGGACCGGGGAGCTCTTTTTT. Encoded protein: CASRLVLQDWTGELFF.

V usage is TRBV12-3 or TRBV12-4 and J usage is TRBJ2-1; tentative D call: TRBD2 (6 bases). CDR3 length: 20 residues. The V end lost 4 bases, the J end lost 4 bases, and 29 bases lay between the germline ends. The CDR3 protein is CASSSPPGPSRRGRYNEQFF. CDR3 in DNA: TGTGCCAGCAGTTCCCCCCCGGGACCATCCCGGAGAGGGAGGTACAATGAGCAGTTCTTC.

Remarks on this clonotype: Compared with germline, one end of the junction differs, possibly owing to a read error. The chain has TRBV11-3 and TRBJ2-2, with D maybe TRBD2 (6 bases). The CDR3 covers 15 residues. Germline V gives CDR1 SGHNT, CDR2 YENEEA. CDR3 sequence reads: CDSSYGGANTGELFF. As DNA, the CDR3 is TGTGACAGCAGTTACGGCGGGGCGAACACCGGGGAGCTGTTTTTT.

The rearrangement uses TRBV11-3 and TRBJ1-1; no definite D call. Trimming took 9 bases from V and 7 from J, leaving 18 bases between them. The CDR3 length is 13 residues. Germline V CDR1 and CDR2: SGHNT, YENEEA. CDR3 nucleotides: TGTGCCAGTAGCCGTTCACTGGCCATTGAAGCTTTCTTT. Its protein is CASSRSLAIEAFF.

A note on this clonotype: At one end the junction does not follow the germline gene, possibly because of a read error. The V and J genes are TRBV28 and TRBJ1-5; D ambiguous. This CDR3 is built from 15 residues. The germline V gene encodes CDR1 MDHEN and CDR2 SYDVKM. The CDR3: CASSIWQISNQPQHF. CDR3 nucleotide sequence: TGTGCCAGCAGTATATGGCAGATTAGCAATCAGCCCCAGCATTTT.

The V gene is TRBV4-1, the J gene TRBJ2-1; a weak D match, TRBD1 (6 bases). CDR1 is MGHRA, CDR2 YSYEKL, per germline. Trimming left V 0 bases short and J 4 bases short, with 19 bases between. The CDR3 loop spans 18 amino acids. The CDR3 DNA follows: TGCGCCAGCAGCCAAGAGGGGGCGGGTGGGAGTAGTTACAATGAGCAGTTCTTC. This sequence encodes CASSQEGAGGSSYNEQFF.

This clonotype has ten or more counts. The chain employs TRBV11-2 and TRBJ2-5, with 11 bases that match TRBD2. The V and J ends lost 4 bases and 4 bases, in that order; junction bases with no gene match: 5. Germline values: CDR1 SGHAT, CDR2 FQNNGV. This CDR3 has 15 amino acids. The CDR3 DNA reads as TGTGCCAGCAGCTCGACTAGCGGGAATGTAGAGACCCAGTACTTC. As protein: CASSSTSGNVETQYF.

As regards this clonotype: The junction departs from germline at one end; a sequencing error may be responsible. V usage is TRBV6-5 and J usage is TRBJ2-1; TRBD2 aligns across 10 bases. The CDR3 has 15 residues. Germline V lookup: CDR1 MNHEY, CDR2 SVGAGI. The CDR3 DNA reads TGTGCCAGTAGTTACCTCGGGACTAGCGTCAATGAGCAGTTCTTC. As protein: CASSYLGTSVNEQFF.

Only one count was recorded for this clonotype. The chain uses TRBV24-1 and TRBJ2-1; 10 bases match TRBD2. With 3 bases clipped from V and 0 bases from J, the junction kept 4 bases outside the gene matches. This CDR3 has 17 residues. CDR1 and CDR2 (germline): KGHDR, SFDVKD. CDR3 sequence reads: CATSDPASGSSYNEQFF. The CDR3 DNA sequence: TGTGCCACCAGTGATCCAGCTAGCGGGAGCTCCTACAATGAGCAGTTCTTC.

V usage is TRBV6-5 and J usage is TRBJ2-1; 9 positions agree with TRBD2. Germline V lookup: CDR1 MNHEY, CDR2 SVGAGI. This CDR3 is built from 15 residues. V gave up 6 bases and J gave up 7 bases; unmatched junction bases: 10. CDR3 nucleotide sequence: TGTGCCAGCAGAGGCTTAGCGGGAGCACATAATGAGCAGTTCTTC. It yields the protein CASRGLAGAHNEQFF.

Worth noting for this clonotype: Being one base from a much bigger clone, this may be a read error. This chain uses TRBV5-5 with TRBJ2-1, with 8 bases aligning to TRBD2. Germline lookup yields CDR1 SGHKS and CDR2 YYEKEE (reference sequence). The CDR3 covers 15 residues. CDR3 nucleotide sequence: TGTGCCAGCAGCCCGAGCGGGAGTTGGGTCAATGTGCAGTTCTTC. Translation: CASSPSGSWVNVQFF.

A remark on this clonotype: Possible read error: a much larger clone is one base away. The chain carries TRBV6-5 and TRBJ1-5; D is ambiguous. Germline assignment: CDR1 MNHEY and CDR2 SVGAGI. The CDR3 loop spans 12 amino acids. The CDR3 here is CGSSSPNQPQHF. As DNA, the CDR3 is TGTGGCAGCAGCTCACCGAATCAGCCCCAGCATTTT.

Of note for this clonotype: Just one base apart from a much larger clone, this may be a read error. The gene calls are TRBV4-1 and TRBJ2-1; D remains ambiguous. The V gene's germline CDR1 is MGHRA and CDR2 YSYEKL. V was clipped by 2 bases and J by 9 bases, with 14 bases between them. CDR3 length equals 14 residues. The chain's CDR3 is CASSQSPGRIEQFF. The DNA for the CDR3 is TGCGCCAGCAGCCAATCCCCTGGGCGCATTGAGCAGTTCTTC.

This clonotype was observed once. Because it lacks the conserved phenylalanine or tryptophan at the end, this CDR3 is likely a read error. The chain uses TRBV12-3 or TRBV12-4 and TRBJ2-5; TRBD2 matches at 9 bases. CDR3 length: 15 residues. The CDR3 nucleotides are TGTGCCAGCAGTTTACGTAGCGGGAGAGGAGAGGCCCAGTACTCC. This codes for CASSLRSGRGEAQYS.

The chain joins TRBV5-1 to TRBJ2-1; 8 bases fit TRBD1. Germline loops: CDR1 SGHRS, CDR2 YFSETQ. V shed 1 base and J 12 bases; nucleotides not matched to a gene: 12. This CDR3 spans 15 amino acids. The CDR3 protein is CASSLRLTGVHMQFF. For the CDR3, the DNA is TGCGCCAGCAGCTTGCGGCTGACAGGGGTTCATATGCAGTTCTTC.

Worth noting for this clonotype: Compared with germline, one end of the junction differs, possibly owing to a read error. Here the CDR3 reads CASSSITGSFEEAYF. CDR3 DNA: TGTGCCAGCAGTTCGATTACCGGATCTTTTGAGGAAGCTTACTTT. The chain couples TRBV28 to TRBJ1-1; no definite D call. CDR3 length equals 15 residues. Germline CDR1 MDHEN, CDR2 SYDVKM.

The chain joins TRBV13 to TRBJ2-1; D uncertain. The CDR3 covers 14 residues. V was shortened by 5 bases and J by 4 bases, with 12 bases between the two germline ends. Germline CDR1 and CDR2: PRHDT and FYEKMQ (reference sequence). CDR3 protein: CASSPRGVYNEQFF. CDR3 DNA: TGTGCCAGCAGCCCGAGAGGTGTGTACAATGAGCAGTTCTTC.